The 27 T cell receptor beta chains below were found in one sample sequenced in a study of T-cell memory formation after mild COVID-19. Using its own MiXCR run on the 5' RACE reads, TCRdb lists one record per CDR3 protein. The sample yields hundreds of thousands of distinct CDR3 sequences, about a sixth seen once. Sequencing input: PBMCs or a T cell subset sorted from them (not recorded which). These receptors were obtained from a man aged 18 to 30 who had mild COVID-19 (a few samples of this study predate the infection). Cell type and time point are not known.

The chain employs TRBV5-1 and TRBJ2-1; possible D gene TRBD2, 5 bases. The CDR3 extends over 16 amino acids. Trimming removed 0 bases from V and 0 bases from J, with 10 bases in between. Germline V lookup: CDR1 SGHRS, CDR2 YFSETQ. The CDR3 DNA is TGCGCCAGCAGCTTGGCCAGCGGATACTCCTACAATGAGCAGTTCTTC. Its protein product is CASSLASGYSYNEQFF.

This clonotype was counted between two and nine times. This chain joins TRBV5-1 and TRBJ1-2; no reliable D call. CDR1 is SGHRS, CDR2 YFSETQ, per germline. The CDR3 extends over 15 amino acids. The ends were cut back, 1 base at V and 2 bases at J, with 12 bases in the middle. CDR3 in DNA: TGCGCCAGCAGCTTGTTGCTGTCGGCAAACTATGGCTACACCTTC. Its translation is CASSLLLSANYGYTF.

This clonotype was picked up many times. CDR3 in amino acids: CASSLNGGDTGELFF. The CDR3 DNA follows: TGTGCCAGCAGCCTTAACGGGGGGGACACCGGGGAGCTGTTTTTT. The rearrangement joins TRBV4-2 to TRBJ2-2, with 8 bases lining up with TRBD2. The germline CDR1 and CDR2 sequences are LGHNA and YNFKEQ. V trimming: 4 bases; J trimming: 3 bases; junction bases outside the gene matches: 4. There are 15 residues in the CDR3.

This chain connects TRBV19 to TRBJ1-5; 8 bases agree with TRBD1. CDR1 is LNHDA and CDR2 is SQIVND in the germline V gene (reference sequence). The CDR3 is 15 residues long. Trimming took 5 bases from V and 5 from J; bases not matched to a gene: 8. The CDR3 DNA reads TGTGCCAGTAGTTCCGGGACAGGTCAAGATCAGCCCCAGCATTTT. Its protein product is CASSSGTGQDQPQHF.

The chain uses TRBV7-2 and TRBJ2-5; possibly TRBD1 or TRBD2 for D (5 bases each). The CDR3 is 13 amino acids. V lost 1 base, J lost 7 bases, and 10 bases lay in between. Germline-derived CDR1 and CDR2 are SGHTA and FQGNSA. CDR3 protein: CASSLGRGGTQYF. The DNA of the CDR3 is TGTGCCAGCAGCTTAGGTCGGGGCGGGACCCAGTACTTC.

V and J are TRBV12-3 or TRBV12-4 and TRBJ1-2; no clear D. The CDR3 length is 13 residues. The V end lost 0 bases, the J end lost 4 bases, and 6 bases lay between the germline ends. The CDR3 protein is CASSLARGYGYTF. CDR3 in DNA: TGTGCCAGCAGTTTAGCGCGTGGCTATGGCTACACCTTC.

This clonotype was counted a few times. The V and J genes are TRBV13 and TRBJ2-5; maybe TRBD2 (5 bases). CDR1 is PRHDT, CDR2 FYEKMQ, per germline (reference sequence). This CDR3 comprises 15 residues. Trimming took 5 bases from V and 5 from J, leaving 18 bases between them. CDR3: CASSDQAVPGETQYF. Written as DNA, the CDR3 is TGTGCCAGCAGCGATCAAGCGGTACCCGGGGAGACCCAGTACTTC.

The CDR3 coding sequence is TGTGCCAGCAGTTCCGGACTAGCGGGGGGTGAGCAGTACGTC. Translated, it gives CASSSGLAGGEQYV. This sequence joins TRBV6-6 and TRBJ2-7; 14 bases fit TRBD2. With V trimmed by 4 bases and J by 7 bases, 3 bases remained unmatched. The germline CDR1 and CDR2 sequences are MNHNY and SVGAGI (reference sequence). The CDR3 sequence is 14 residues long.

This clonotype was recorded a few times. The chain recombines TRBV5-6 with TRBJ2-1; D gene unclear. The CDR3 length is 16 residues. In germline, CDR1 is SGHDT, CDR2 YYEEEE. The V end was cut by 1 base, the J end by 0 bases, with 11 bases between. CDR3 DNA: TGTGCCAGCAGCTTGTCGTCCGTCGGCTCCTACAATGAGCAGTTCTTC. The encoded protein is CASSLSSVGSYNEQFF.

The CDR3 coding sequence is TGCGCCAGCAGCTTGGGGGCAGCGGGGGGCACAGATACGCAGTATTTT. Amino acid sequence: CASSLGAAGGTDTQYF. This chain links TRBV5-1 with TRBJ2-3; 8 bases agree with TRBD2. With 0 bases clipped from V and 1 base from J, the junction kept 4 bases outside the gene matches. Per the germline V gene, CDR1 is SGHRS and CDR2 is YFSETQ. The CDR3 has 16 amino acids.

In this sample, this clonotype turned up a few times. The chain has TRBV25-1 and TRBJ1-1; D might be TRBD1 (6 bases). The CDR3 length is 14 residues. The V gene's germline CDR1 is MGHDK and CDR2 SYGVNS. V was pared by 1 base and J by 5 bases, with 11 bases between. CDR3 loop: CASSESGGQTEAFF. The CDR3 DNA follows: TGTGCCAGCAGTGAATCCGGGGGGCAAACTGAAGCTTTCTTT. Based on the CDR3 plus reference TRBV25-1 and TRBJ1-1, the full variable domain is EADIYQTPRYLVIGTGKKITLECSQTMGHDKMYWYQQDPGMELHLIHYSYGVNSTEKGDLSSESTVSRIRTEHFPLTLESARPSHTSQYLCASSESGGQTEAFFGQGTRLTVV.

This clonotype was counted only a few times. The genes are TRBV7-9 and TRBJ2-3, with D tentatively TRBD1 (5 bases). Germline loops: CDR1 SEHNR, CDR2 FQNEAQ (reference sequence). The CDR3 runs to 11 residues. The CDR3 DNA follows: TGTGCTTACCAGGGCCCAGATACGCAGTATTTT. Its protein product is CAYQGPDTQYF.

The chain employs TRBV11-2 and TRBJ2-1, with a tentative D call TRBD2 (5 bases). V lost 1 base and J 2 bases, leaving 12 bases between the germline ends. CDR1 is SGHAT and CDR2 is FQNNGV in the germline V gene. There are 16 residues in the CDR3. The CDR3 reads CASSLGSGDAYNEQFF. CDR3 sequence (DNA): TGTGCCAGCAGCTTAGGTTCCGGGGATGCCTACAATGAGCAGTTCTTC.

This clonotype was counted only a few times. The chain carries TRBV6-5 and TRBJ2-7; TRBD2 agrees at 8 bases. The V gene end was trimmed by 7 bases and the J gene end by 3 bases; junction bases not matched to a gene: 5. Germline V gives CDR1 MNHEY, CDR2 SVGAGI. This CDR3 comprises 13 residues. This CDR3 reads CASTQGTSYEQYV. CDR3 DNA sequence: TGTGCCAGCACCCAGGGGACTAGCTACGAGCAGTACGTC.

This clonotype showed up just a few times. The rearrangement links TRBV7-3 to TRBJ1-1; D is undetermined. V lost 4 bases and J 1 base, leaving 7 bases between the germline ends. In germline, CDR1 is SGHTA, CDR2 FQGTGA. This CDR3 comprises 13 residues. CDR3 in amino acids: CASSSQKNTEAFF. The CDR3, as DNA: TGTGCCAGCAGCTCTCAGAAGAACACTGAAGCTTTCTTT.

This clonotype has more than one count but fewer than ten. The CDR3 is CASSVRSTEAFF. The CDR3 nucleotides are TGTGCCAGCAGTGTCCGAAGCACTGAAGCTTTCTTT. The rearrangement uses TRBV6-1 and TRBJ1-1; D uncertain. Germline V gives CDR1 MNHNS, CDR2 SASEGT. Trimming pared 4 bases from V and 4 bases from J, leaving 7 bases between. The length of the CDR3 is 12 residues.

Worth noting for this clonotype: Compared with germline, one end of the junction differs, possibly owing to a read error. The chain links TRBV2 to TRBJ2-5, with 8 positions matching TRBD2. The CDR3 totals 14 residues. In germline, CDR1 is SNHLY, CDR2 FYNNEI. This chain's CDR3 is CAGSTSGGQETQYF. The CDR3 coding sequence is TGTGCCGGCAGTACCAGCGGGGGCCAAGAGACCCAGTACTTC. Full variable domain (rest looked up from reference TRBV2 and TRBJ2-5): EPEVTQTPSHQVTQMGQEVILRCVPISNHLYFYWYRQILGQKVEFLVSFYNNEISEKSEIFDDQFSVERPDGSNFTLKIRSTKLEDSAMYFCAGSTSGGQETQYFGPGTRLLVL.

V is TRBV4-1 and J is TRBJ1-5; D perhaps matches TRBD1 (6 bases). The CDR3 contains 17 residues. The V and J ends lost 2 bases and 6 bases respectively, with 20 bases between them. Germline CDR1 is MGHRA and CDR2 is YSYEKL. The CDR3 here is CASSQPIGGGAGQPQHF. The CDR3, as DNA: TGCGCCAGCAGCCAACCTATTGGGGGGGGCGCGGGTCAGCCCCAGCATTTT.

The chain links TRBV3-1 to TRBJ1-1, with no clear D. Deletions cut 2 bases from V and 0 bases from J, with 7 bases between. The CDR3 length is 14 residues. Germline values: CDR1 LGHDT, CDR2 YNNKEL (reference sequence). CDR3 sequence (DNA): TGTGCCAGCAGCCAATCCCGGATGAACACTGAAGCTTTCTTT. It codes for CASSQSRMNTEAFF.

This clonotype has a count of ten or more. The V gene is TRBV7-6, the J gene TRBJ2-2; 9 bases agree with TRBD1. The germline gives CDR1 SGHVS, CDR2 FNYEAQ. With V trimmed by 0 bases and J by 5 bases, 13 bases remained unmatched. The CDR3 is 19 amino acids. The CDR3 loop reads CASSLAFPGQGWGTGELFF. The CDR3 nucleotides read TGTGCCAGCAGCTTAGCGTTCCCGGGACAGGGCTGGGGGACCGGGGAGCTGTTTTTT.

The chain couples TRBV11-2 to TRBJ1-6, with no clear D. Per the germline V gene, CDR1 is SGHAT and CDR2 is FQNNGV. The length of the CDR3 is 14 residues. The ends were cut back, 4 bases at V and 9 bases at J, with 13 bases in the middle. The CDR3 spells CASSSSGRGSPLHF. The CDR3 bases are TGTGCCAGCAGCTCCTCGGGCCGCGGTTCACCCCTCCACTTT.

This clonotype was seen only a few times. V gene TRBV28 combines with J gene TRBJ2-2, with TRBD1 matching over 10 bases. The germline gives CDR1 MDHEN, CDR2 SYDVKM. The V and J ends lost 3 bases and 4 bases, in that order; junction bases with no gene match: 5. The CDR3 spans 16 residues. The CDR3 bases are TGTGCCAGCAGTTTGCCGGGACAGGGGTTCACCGGGGAGCTGTTTTTT. This sequence encodes CASSLPGQGFTGELFF.

This chain links TRBV10-3 with TRBJ2-7, with TRBD2 matching 14 bases. Germline V CDR1 and CDR2: ENHRY, SYGVKD. The CDR3 contains 16 residues. Losses at the gene ends were 4 bases for V and 4 bases for J; bases not matched to a gene: 6. CDR3 protein: CAISVQTSGGAYEQYF. The CDR3 DNA reads TGTGCCATCAGTGTTCAGACTAGCGGGGGGGCATACGAGCAGTACTTC.

This clonotype was counted many times. This chain's CDR3 is CASSLAVTGELFF. For the CDR3, the DNA is TGTGCCAGCAGCCTAGCGGTCACCGGGGAGCTGTTTTTT. The rearrangement links TRBV11-3 to TRBJ2-2, with 7 nucleotides matching TRBD2. The J segment lost 4 bases and the V segment lost 5 bases, leaving 1 base of the junction unmatched. From germline, CDR1 is SGHNT and CDR2 YENEEA. The CDR3 sequence is 13 residues long. Full variable domain (outside the CDR3, taken from reference TRBV11-3 and TRBJ2-2): EAGVVQSPRYKIIEKKQPVAFWCNPISGHNTLYWYLQNLGQGPELLIRYENEEAVDDSQLPKDRFSAERLKGVDSTLKIQPAELGDSAVYLCASSLAVTGELFFGEGSRLTVL.

This clonotype turned up a few times. V usage is TRBV3-1 and J usage is TRBJ2-3, with 9 bases lining up with TRBD1. Germline trimming cut 4 bases from V and 4 bases from J; bases unmatched to any gene: 9. Germline CDR1 reads LGHDT; CDR2 reads YNNKEL (reference sequence). The CDR3 runs 16 residues. The CDR3 loop reads CASSRSGQGKSDTQYF. CDR3 DNA: TGTGCCAGCAGCCGTTCGGGACAGGGTAAATCAGATACGCAGTATTTT.

This clonotype was counted only a few times. The V call is TRBV27, the J call TRBJ1-5; a possible D gene is TRBD1 (6 bases). Between the trimmed V and J ends, which lost 4 bases and 0 bases, there was a span of 13 bases. The germline gives CDR1 MNHEY, CDR2 SMNVEV (reference sequence). CDR3 size: 16 residues. CDR3 nucleotide sequence: TGTGCCAGCAGTTCCCCCTCCAGGGGTAGCAATCAGCCCCAGCATTTT. This translates into CASSSPSRGSNQPQHF.

A few counts support this clonotype. V usage is TRBV7-2 and J usage is TRBJ1-5; D gene ambiguous. The CDR3 has 13 amino acids. The V and J ends lost 5 bases and 5 bases respectively, with 10 bases between them. Germline V lookup: CDR1 SGHTA, CDR2 FQGNSA. The CDR3 here is CASSLSRHQPQHF. Written as DNA, the CDR3 is TGTGCCAGCAGCCTAAGCCGGCATCAGCCCCAGCATTTT.